This T cell receptor (beta chain) was captured by sequencing in a study of blood T cell repertoires in COVID-19. Assay used: immunoSEQ multiplex PCR; TCRdb lists only in-frame clones, some missing. This sample yields approximately 280,000 clones, of which approximately 83% are seen a single time; about 2.2% belongs to the top ten. CDR1 and CDR2 from the germline V gene are SEHNR and FQNEAQ (reference sequence). The CDR3 covers 14 residues. Between the trimmed V and J ends, which lost 2 bases and 4 bases, there was a span of 11 bases. The rearrangement links TRBV7-9 to TRBJ1-2; no firm D call. Sequenced input: peripheral blood. This clonotype originated in a woman in her 30s who had recovered from COVID-19. In DNA form, the CDR3 reads TGTGCCAGCAGCTTACGCGAGGGCTTCTATGGCTACACCTTC. Protein product: CASSLREGFYGYTF. Supplemented by reference TRBV7-9 and TRBJ1-2, the full variable domain reads DTGVSQNPRHKITKRGQNVTFRCDPISEHNRLYWYRQTLGQGPEFLTYFQNEAQLEKSRLLSDRFSAERPKGSFSTLEIQRTEQGDSAMYLCASSLREGFYGYTFGSGTRLTVV.